The next 13 T cell receptor beta chains were all read from a single sample in a study of regulatory T cells in long-lasting Graves disease. Time point specified: persistent/refractory GD, antithyroid drugs over 5 years with positive TRAb. The TCR library used RNA extracted from PBMCs. iRepertoire HTBI primers and Arm-PCR of CDR3 regions built TCR beta libraries. TCRdb fed the multiplex PCR reads into MiXCR, producing one record per CDR3 protein. The profile shows 310,000 or so distinct CDR3 sequences, roughly a fifth of them singletons. The sequenced sample was peripheral blood mononuclear cells (PBMCs), obtained when the disease was refractory, from a patient treated with antithyroid drugs. The receptor source for this set is a female donor with Graves disease.

This clonotype came up a few times. The V call is TRBV4-3, the J call TRBJ1-2; D call uncertain. Trimming left V 2 bases short and J 12 bases short, with 16 bases between. CDR3 length: 13 amino acids. Germline V gene sequence: CDR1 LGHNA, CDR2 YSLEER. CDR3 nucleotide sequence: TGCGCCAGCAGCCAATCGGTCGGGGAGAGGGACACCTTC. This codes for CASSQSVGERDTF.

This clonotype was counted at least ten times. V is TRBV29-1 and J is TRBJ2-7, with 8 bases aligning to TRBD1. V was pared by 3 bases and J by 0 bases, with 7 bases of the junction left unmatched. In germline, CDR1 is SQVTM, CDR2 ANQGSEA. The CDR3 sequence is 15 residues long. The CDR3 is CSVEGTGLSSYEQYF. The CDR3 DNA reads as TGCAGCGTTGAGGGGACAGGTTTGAGCTCCTACGAGCAGTACTTC.

This clonotype was detected ten times or more. This sequence joins TRBV12-3 or TRBV12-4 and TRBJ2-2, with TRBD2 matching over 11 bases. The CDR3 extends over 16 amino acids. After removal of 7 bases from V and 1 base from J, the junction contained 5 bases not matched to a gene. Here the CDR3 reads CASIISGRENTGELFF. In DNA, the CDR3 is TGTGCCAGCATCATTAGCGGGAGGGAGAACACCGGGGAGCTGTTTTTT.

This clonotype was recorded many times. The rearrangement uses TRBV3-1 and TRBJ1-6; a weak D match, TRBD1 (6 bases). Per the germline V gene, CDR1 is LGHDT and CDR2 is YNNKEL (reference sequence). V gave up 5 bases and J gave up 4 bases, with 18 bases separating them. The CDR3 runs to 17 residues. The CDR3: CASSTTTGPTYNSPLHF. The CDR3 bases are TGTGCCAGCAGCACCACGACAGGTCCAACGTATAATTCACCCCTCCACTTT. The full variable domain, rest sourced from reference TRBV3-1 and TRBJ1-6, is DTAVSQTPKYLVTQMGNDKSIKCEQNLGHDTMYWYKQDSKKFLKIMFSYNNKELIINETVPNRFSPKSPDKAHLNLHINSLELGDSAVYFCASSTTTGPTYNSPLHFGNGTRLTVT.

This clonotype was found a few times. The rearrangement joins TRBV2 to TRBJ1-3; no clear D gene. Germline-derived CDR1 and CDR2 are SNHLY and FYNNEI. This CDR3 is built from 13 residues. The germline V and J ends were trimmed by 6 bases and 3 bases, with 9 bases remaining between them. Here the CDR3 DNA reads TGTGCCAGCAGCTCTAGGCTTGGAAACACCATATATTTT. The encoded protein is CASSSRLGNTIYF.

This clonotype was seen many times. The CDR3 coding sequence is TGTGCCAGCAGTTCCGGGGGCCTGAGCTCCTACGAGCAGTACTTC. Amino acid sequence: CASSSGGLSSYEQYF. V and J are TRBV12-3 or TRBV12-4 and TRBJ2-7; D is possibly TRBD1 or TRBD2 (6 bases each). Between the trimmed V and J ends, which lost 4 bases and 0 bases, there was a span of 13 bases. This CDR3 has 15 amino acids.

In the case of this clonotype: With a much larger clone just one base away, this may be a read error. V gene TRBV11-2 combines with J gene TRBJ2-5; the D gene could be TRBD1 or TRBD2 (5 bases each). The CDR3 covers 13 residues. Germline V gives CDR1 SGHAT, CDR2 FQNNGV. CDR3: CASSYRSGLIQCF. The CDR3 DNA follows: TGTGCCAGCAGTTACAGGAGCGGACTGATCCAGTGCTTC.

This clonotype was seen many times. The rearrangement links TRBV2 to TRBJ2-1, with 11 bases identical to TRBD2. Germline-derived CDR1 and CDR2 are SNHLY and FYNNEI. Unmatched junction bases numbered 8, after V lost 4 bases and J lost 9 bases. This CDR3 is built from 15 residues. The chain's CDR3 is CASSGGLAEESEQFF. In nucleotides, the CDR3 is TGTGCCAGCAGTGGGGGACTAGCGGAGGAAAGTGAGCAGTTCTTC.

As concerns this clonotype: This may be a read error: a much more frequent sequence differs by one nucleotide. CDR3 protein: CVSSHRENQPQHF. CDR3 nucleotide sequence: TGTGTCAGCAGTCATAGGGAGAATCAGCCCCAGCATTTT. The chain recombines TRBV6-1 with TRBJ1-5, with no clear D. CDR3 length: 13 residues. Germline V lookup: CDR1 MNHNS, CDR2 SASEGT.

On this clonotype: Relative to the germline gene, one junction end is altered; a read error may explain this. DNA for the CDR3: TGTGCCAGCAGCCAAACGGCGACTCCTTACGGGCAGTACTTC. This sequence encodes CASSQTATPYGQYF. The chain carries TRBV7-9 and TRBJ2-7; D not certain. Germline values: CDR1 SEHNR, CDR2 FQNEAQ (reference sequence). The CDR3 runs 14 residues.

The chain combines TRBV20-1 with TRBJ2-7, with D possibly TRBD2 on 6 matching bases. This CDR3 has 15 amino acids. The germline V and J ends were trimmed by 3 bases and 3 bases, with 18 bases remaining between them. CDR1 DFQATT and CDR2 SNEGSKA come from the germline V gene (reference sequence). CDR3 loop: CSASFPGGVNYEQYF. The CDR3 nucleotides read TGCAGTGCTAGCTTCCCGGGCGGGGTTAACTACGAGCAGTACTTC.

This clonotype came up many times. V usage is TRBV5-1 and J usage is TRBJ2-7, with 13 nucleotides matching TRBD2. Unmatched junction bases numbered 3, after V lost 3 bases and J lost 0 bases. The CDR3 totals 16 residues. Germline V lookup: CDR1 SGHRS, CDR2 YFSETQ. CDR3 loop: CASSSGLAGVSYEQYF. CDR3 sequence (DNA): TGCGCCAGCAGCTCAGGACTAGCGGGAGTCTCCTACGAGCAGTACTTC.

This clonotype has ten or more counts. This chain links TRBV20-1 with TRBJ2-7, with 11 bases aligning to TRBD1. This CDR3 spans 12 amino acids. V lost 7 bases and J lost 5; bases outside the gene matches: 4. Germline V gives CDR1 DFQATT, CDR2 SNEGSKA (reference sequence). The CDR3 DNA reads TGCAGTGGCGGGACAGGGGGGGACGAGCAGTACTTC. Its translation is CSGGTGGDEQYF.